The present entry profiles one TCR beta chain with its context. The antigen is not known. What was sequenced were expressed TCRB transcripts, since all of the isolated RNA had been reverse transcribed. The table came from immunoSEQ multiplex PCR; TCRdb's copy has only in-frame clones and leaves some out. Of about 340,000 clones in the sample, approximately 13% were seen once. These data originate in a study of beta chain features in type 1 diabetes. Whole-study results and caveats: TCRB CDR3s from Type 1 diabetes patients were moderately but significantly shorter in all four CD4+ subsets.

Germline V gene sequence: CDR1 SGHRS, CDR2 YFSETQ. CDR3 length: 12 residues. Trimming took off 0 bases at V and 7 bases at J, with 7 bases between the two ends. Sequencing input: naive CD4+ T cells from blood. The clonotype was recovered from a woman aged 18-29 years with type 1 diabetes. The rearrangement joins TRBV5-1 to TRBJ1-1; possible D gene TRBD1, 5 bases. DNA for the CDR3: TGCGCCAGCAGCTTGGAGGGGATTGAAGCTTTCTTT. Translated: CASSLEGIEAFF.